The rows below give T cell receptor beta chains drawn from one sample of a study of T cell changes during pregnancy in multiple sclerosis. Libraries were prepared by immunoSEQ multiplex PCR; TCRdb keeps only in-frame clonotypes and omits some of them. This sample has about 41,000 clones, with around nine tenths found just once. The sequences come from CD8+ T cells from peripheral blood mononuclear cells, collected in the third trimester of pregnancy. Receptor source: a female donor with multiple sclerosis, enrolled in a pregnancy study. CDR3s include the opening cysteine and the closing phenylalanine or tryptophan. The size field is filled for only some rows; it gives once, few, many or a size class.

abundance: .; j_gene: TRBJ1-2; v_gene: TRBV11-3; CDR3aa: CASSKGERDRGTYGYTF
abundance: .; j_gene: TRBJ1-5; v_gene: TRBV2; CDR3aa: CASSQQGEGNQPQHF
abundance: .; j_gene: TRBJ2-2; v_gene: TRBV28; CDR3aa: CASSLLGSPGELFF
abundance: once; j_gene: TRBJ2-1; v_gene: TRBV7-9; CDR3aa: CASSLRDSSYNEQFF
abundance: .; j_gene: TRBJ2-5; v_gene: TRBV27; CDR3aa: CASSPLPGDAEQETQYF
abundance: .; j_gene: TRBJ1-6; v_gene: TRBV7-8; CDR3aa: CASSTDSTNSPLHF
abundance: .; j_gene: TRBJ2-1; v_gene: TRBV5-6; CDR3aa: CASSRQGDEQFF
abundance: .; j_gene: TRBJ2-2; v_gene: TRBV19; CDR3aa: CASSSLQGAGLFF
abundance: .; j_gene: TRBJ2-2; v_gene: TRBV6-1; CDR3aa: CASNGGRVGELFF
abundance: .; j_gene: TRBJ1-6; v_gene: TRBV7-8; CDR3aa: CASSLTGLSYNSPLHF
abundance: once; j_gene: TRBJ2-2; v_gene: TRBV7-2; CDR3aa: CASSWDGRVNTGELFF
abundance: .; j_gene: TRBJ1-4; v_gene: TRBV4-1; CDR3aa: CASSQRRDEKLFF
abundance: .; j_gene: TRBJ2-2; v_gene: TRBV19; CDR3aa: CASSITGKTGELFF
abundance: once; j_gene: TRBJ2-7; v_gene: TRBV27; CDR3aa: CASSLSEGQAAYEQYF
abundance: .; j_gene: TRBJ2-2; v_gene: TRBV2; CDR3aa: CASSDPTGGRDTGELFF
abundance: .; j_gene: TRBJ1-1; v_gene: TRBV4-3; CDR3aa: CASSQDSVGQAWGNTEAFF
abundance: once; j_gene: TRBJ1-1; v_gene: TRBV9; CDR3aa: CASSAPPGTEAFF
abundance: once; j_gene: TRBJ2-5; v_gene: TRBV29-1; CDR3aa: CSVEPRYEETQYF
abundance: .; j_gene: TRBJ2-1; v_gene: TRBV5-5; CDR3aa: CASSLWGDEQFF
abundance: .; j_gene: TRBJ2-5; v_gene: TRBV2; CDR3aa: CASSEGGLQGETQYF
abundance: few; j_gene: TRBJ1-1; v_gene: TRBV11-3; CDR3aa: CASSSDRAGTEAFF
abundance: .; j_gene: TRBJ2-7; v_gene: TRBV27; CDR3aa: CASRSSGLSYEQYF
abundance: .; j_gene: TRBJ2-3; v_gene: TRBV5-8; CDR3aa: CASSLVAGGTDTQYF
abundance: .; j_gene: TRBJ2-7; v_gene: TRBV10-3; CDR3aa: CAISVNEGPNEQYF
abundance: .; j_gene: TRBJ1-4; v_gene: TRBV11-3; CDR3aa: CASSAGFWEKLFF
abundance: .; j_gene: TRBJ2-7; v_gene: TRBV4-3; CDR3aa: CASSQAGGGSYEQYF
abundance: .; j_gene: TRBJ1-6; v_gene: TRBV4-2; CDR3aa: CASSQVFPPMGSNSPLHF
abundance: .; j_gene: TRBJ2-3; v_gene: TRBV2; CDR3aa: CASSPGWTGGDTQYF
abundance: .; j_gene: TRBJ2-7; v_gene: TRBV4-3; CDR3aa: CASSQDRDGSYEQYF
abundance: .; j_gene: TRBJ1-1; v_gene: TRBV6-5; CDR3aa: CASRSGTGSDTEAFF